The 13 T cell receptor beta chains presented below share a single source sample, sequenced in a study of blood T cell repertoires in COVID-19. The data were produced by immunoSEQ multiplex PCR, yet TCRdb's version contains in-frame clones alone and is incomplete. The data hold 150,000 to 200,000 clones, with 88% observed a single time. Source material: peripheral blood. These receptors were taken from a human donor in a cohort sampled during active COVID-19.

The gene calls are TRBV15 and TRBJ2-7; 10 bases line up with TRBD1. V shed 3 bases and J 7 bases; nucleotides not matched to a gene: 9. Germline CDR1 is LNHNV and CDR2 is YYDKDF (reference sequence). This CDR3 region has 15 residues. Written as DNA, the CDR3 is TGTGCCACCAGCAGGGGACAGGGGAGAGTGAGGGAGCAGTACTTC. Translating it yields CATSRGQGRVREQYF.

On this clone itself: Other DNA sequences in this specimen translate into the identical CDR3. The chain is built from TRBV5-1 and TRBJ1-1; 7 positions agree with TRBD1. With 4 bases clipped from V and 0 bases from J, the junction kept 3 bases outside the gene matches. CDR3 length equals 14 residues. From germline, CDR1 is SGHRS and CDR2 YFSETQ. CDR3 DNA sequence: TGCGCCAGCAGCCCTGACAGGGTGAACACTGAAGCTTTCTTT. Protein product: CASSPDRVNTEAFF.

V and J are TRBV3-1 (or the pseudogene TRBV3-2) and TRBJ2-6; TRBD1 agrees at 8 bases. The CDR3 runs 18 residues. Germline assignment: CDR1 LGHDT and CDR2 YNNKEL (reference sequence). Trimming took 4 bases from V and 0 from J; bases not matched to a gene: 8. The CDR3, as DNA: TGTGCCAGCAGCCTCCGGACAGGGACCCTCTCTGGGGCCAACGTCCTGACTTTC. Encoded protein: CASSLRTGTLSGANVLTF.

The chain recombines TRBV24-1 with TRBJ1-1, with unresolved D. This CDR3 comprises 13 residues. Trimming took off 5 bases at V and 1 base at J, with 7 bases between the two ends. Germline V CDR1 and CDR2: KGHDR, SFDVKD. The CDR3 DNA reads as TGTGCCACCAGTGCACCAGGGAACACTGAAGCTTTCTTT. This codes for CATSAPGNTEAFF.

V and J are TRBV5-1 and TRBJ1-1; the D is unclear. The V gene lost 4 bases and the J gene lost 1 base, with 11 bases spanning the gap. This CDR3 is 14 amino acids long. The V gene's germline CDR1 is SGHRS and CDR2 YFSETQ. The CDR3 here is CASSAGTANTEAFF. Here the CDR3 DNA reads TGCGCCAGCAGCGCCGGAACAGCGAACACTGAAGCTTTCTTT.

The CDR3 nucleotides read TGTGCCAGCAGCCCGTGGGGGGGACAGGGGACTGAAGCTTTCTTT. This encodes CASSPWGGQGTEAFF. The J gene is TRBJ1-1, the V gene TRBV11-1, with 10 bases that match TRBD1. Per germline, CDR1 SGHAT and CDR2 FQDESV (reference sequence). Germline trimming cut 5 bases from V and 5 bases from J; bases unmatched to any gene: 8. The CDR3 sequence is 15 residues long. The full variable domain, in which reference TRBV11-1 and TRBJ1-1 provide the parts outside the CDR3, is EAEVAQSPRYKITEKSQAVAFWCDPISGHATLYWYRQILGQGPELLVQFQDESVVDDSQLPKDRFSAERLKGVDSTLKIQPAELGDSAMYLCASSPWGGQGTEAFFGQGTRLTVV.

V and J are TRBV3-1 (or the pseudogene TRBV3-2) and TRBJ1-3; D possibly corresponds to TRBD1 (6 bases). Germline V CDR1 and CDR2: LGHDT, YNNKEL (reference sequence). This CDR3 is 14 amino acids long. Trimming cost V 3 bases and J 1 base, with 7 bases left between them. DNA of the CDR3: TGTGCCAGCAGCCACAGGGGTTCTGGAAACACCATATATTTT. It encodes CASSHRGSGNTIYF.

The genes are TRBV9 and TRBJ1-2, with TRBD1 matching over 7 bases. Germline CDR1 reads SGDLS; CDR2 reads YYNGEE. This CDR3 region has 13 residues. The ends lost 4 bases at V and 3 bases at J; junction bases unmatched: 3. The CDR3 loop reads CASSIRGDYGYTF. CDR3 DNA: TGTGCCAGCAGCATCAGGGGGGACTATGGCTACACCTTC.

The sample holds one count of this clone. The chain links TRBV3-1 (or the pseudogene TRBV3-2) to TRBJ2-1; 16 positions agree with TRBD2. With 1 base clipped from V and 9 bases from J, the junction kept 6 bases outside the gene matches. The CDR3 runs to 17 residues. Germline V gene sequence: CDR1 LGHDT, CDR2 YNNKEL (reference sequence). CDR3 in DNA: TGTGCCAGCAGCCAAGGGATCGGGACTAGCGGGAGGGGTGAGCAGTTCTTC. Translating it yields CASSQGIGTSGRGEQFF.

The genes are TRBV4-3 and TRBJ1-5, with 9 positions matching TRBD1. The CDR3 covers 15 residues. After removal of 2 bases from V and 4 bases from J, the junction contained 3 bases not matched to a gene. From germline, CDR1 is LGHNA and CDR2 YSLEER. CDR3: CASSQTGTGNQPQHF. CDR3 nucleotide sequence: TGCGCCAGCAGCCAAACCGGGACAGGGAATCAGCCCCAGCATTTT.

The CDR3, as DNA: TGTGCCAGCAGTGGGGTTGGCGGCAGCACCAACCAAGAGACCCAGTACTTC. It specifies CASSGVGGSTNQETQYF. The J gene is TRBJ2-5, the V gene TRBV2; D is ambiguous. The CDR3 is 17 residues long. Trimming removed 4 bases at V and 0 bases at J, with 18 bases between. Germline CDR1 SNHLY, CDR2 FYNNEI.

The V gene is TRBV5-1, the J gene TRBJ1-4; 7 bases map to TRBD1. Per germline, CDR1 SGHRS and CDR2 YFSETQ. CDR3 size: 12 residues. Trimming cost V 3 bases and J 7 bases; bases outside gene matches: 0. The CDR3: CASSWDSEKLFF. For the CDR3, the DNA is TGCGCCAGCAGCTGGGACAGTGAAAAACTGTTTTTT.

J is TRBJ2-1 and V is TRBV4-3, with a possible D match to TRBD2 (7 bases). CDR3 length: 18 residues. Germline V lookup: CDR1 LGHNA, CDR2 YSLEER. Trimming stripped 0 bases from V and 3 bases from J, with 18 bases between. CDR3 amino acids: CASSQDPWGGASYNEQFF. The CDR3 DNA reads TGCGCCAGCAGCCAAGATCCCTGGGGGGGGGCCAGCTACAATGAGCAGTTCTTC.